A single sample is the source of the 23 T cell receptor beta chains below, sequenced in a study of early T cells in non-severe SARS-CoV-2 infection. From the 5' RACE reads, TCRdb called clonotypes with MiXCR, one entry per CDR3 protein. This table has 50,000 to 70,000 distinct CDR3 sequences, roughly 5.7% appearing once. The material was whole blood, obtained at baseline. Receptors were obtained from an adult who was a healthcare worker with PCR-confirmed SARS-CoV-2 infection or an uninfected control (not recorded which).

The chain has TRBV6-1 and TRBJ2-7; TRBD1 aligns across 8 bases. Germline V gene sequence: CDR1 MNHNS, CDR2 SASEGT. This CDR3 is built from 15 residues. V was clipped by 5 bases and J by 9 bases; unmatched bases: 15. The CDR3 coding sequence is TGTGCCAGCAGTCTCCCCGGACAGGGAACCTCGGGGCAGTACTTC. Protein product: CASSLPGQGTSGQYF.

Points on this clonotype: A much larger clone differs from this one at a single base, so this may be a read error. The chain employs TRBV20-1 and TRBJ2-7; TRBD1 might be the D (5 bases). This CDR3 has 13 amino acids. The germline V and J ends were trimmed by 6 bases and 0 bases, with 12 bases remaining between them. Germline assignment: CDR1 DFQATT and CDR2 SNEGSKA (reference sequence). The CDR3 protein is CSAGHTFSYEQYF. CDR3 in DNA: TGCAGTGCGGGGCACACCTTCTCCTACGAGCAGTACTTC.

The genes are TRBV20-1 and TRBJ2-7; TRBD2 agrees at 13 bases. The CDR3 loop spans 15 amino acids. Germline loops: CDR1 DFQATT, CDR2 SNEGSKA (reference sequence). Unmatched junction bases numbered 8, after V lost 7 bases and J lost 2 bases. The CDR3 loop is CSVRTSGSVAYEQYF. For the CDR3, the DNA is TGCAGTGTTCGGACTAGCGGGAGCGTCGCCTACGAGCAGTACTTC.

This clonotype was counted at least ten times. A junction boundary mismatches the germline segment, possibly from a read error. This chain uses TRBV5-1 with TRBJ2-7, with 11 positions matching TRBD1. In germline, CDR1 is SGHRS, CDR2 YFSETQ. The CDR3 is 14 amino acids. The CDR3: CASSLDRGPYEQYF. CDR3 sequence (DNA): TGTGCCAGCAGCCTGGACAGGGGGCCCTACGAGCAGTACTTC. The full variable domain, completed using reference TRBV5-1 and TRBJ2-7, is KAGVTQTPRYLIKTRGQQVTLSCSPISGHRSVSWYQQTPGQGLQFLFEYFSETQRNKGNFPGRFSGRQFSNSRSEMNVSTLELGDSALYLCASSLDRGPYEQYFGPGTRLTVT.

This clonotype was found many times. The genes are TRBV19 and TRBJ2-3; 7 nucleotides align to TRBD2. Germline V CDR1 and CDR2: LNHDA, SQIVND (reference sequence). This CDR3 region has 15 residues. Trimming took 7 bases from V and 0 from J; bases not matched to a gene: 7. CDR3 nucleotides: TGTGCCAGTACCCATGGGCGGGGGAGCACAGATACGCAGTATTTT. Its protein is CASTHGRGSTDTQYF.

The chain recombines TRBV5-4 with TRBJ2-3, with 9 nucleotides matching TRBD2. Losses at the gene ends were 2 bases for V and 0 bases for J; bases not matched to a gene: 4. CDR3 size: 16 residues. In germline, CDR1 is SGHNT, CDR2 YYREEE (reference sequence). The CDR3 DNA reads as TGTGCCAGCAGCTTTCCTAGCGGGGATAGCACAGATACGCAGTATTTT. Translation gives CASSFPSGDSTDTQYF.

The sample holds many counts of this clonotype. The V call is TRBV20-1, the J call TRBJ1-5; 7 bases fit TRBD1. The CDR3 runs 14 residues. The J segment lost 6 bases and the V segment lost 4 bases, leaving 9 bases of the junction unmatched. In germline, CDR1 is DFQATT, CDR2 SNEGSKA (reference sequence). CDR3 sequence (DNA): TGCAGTGCTACGACAGGGAGTGGTGGTCAGCCCCAGCATTTT. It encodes CSATTGSGGQPQHF.

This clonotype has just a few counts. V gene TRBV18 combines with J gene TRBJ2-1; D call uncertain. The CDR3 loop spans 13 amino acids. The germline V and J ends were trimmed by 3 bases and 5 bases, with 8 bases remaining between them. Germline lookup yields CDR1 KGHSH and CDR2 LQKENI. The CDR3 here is CASSPSRDNEQFF. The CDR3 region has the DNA TGTGCCAGCTCACCGTCTAGGGACAATGAGCAGTTCTTC.

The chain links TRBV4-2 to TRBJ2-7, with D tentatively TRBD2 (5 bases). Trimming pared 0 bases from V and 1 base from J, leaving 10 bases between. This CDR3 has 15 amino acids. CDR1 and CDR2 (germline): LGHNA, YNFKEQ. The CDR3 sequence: CASSQEILASYEQYF. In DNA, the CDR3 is TGTGCCAGCAGCCAAGAAATCCTAGCTTCCTACGAGCAGTACTTC.

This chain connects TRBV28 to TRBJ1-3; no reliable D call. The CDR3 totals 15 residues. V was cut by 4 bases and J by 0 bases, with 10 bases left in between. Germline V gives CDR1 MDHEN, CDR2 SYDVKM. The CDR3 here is CASSSPTASGNTIYF. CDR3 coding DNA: TGTGCCAGCAGTTCCCCTACAGCCTCTGGAAACACCATATATTTT.

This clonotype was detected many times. The CDR3 bases are TGCAGCGCCCCAAAGGGGGAGGGCACAGATACGCAGTATTTT. The encoded protein is CSAPKGEGTDTQYF. The V and J genes are TRBV29-1 and TRBJ2-3, with D tentatively TRBD1 or TRBD2 (6 bases each). The CDR3 loop spans 14 amino acids. V lost 7 bases and J lost 1, with 15 bases in between. Germline V gene lookup returns CDR1 SQVTM and CDR2 ANQGSEA.

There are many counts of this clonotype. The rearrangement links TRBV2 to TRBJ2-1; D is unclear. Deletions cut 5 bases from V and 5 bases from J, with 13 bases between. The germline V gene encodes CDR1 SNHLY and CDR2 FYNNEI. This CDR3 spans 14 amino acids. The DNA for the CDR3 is TGTGCCAGCAGTCTAAGATTGGGGAACAATGAGCAGTTCTTC. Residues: CASSLRLGNNEQFF.

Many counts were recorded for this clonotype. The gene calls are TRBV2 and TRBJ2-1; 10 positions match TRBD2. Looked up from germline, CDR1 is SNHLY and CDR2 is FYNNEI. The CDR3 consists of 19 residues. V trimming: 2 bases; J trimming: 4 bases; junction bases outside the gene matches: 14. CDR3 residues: CASSEIAKVLAGRYNEQFF. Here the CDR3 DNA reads TGTGCCAGCAGTGAAATCGCAAAGGTACTAGCGGGGAGATACAATGAGCAGTTCTTC. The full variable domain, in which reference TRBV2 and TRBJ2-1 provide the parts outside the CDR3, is EPEVTQTPSHQVTQMGQEVILRCVPISNHLYFYWYRQILGQKVEFLVSFYNNEISEKSEIFDDQFSVERPDGSNFTLKIRSTKLEDSAMYFCASSEIAKVLAGRYNEQFFGPGTRLTVL.

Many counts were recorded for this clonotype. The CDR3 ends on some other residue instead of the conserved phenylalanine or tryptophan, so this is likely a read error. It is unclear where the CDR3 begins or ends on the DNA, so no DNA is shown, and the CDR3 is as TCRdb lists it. CDR3 sequence: CASSLPGQPLQL. The chain is built from TRBV27 and TRBJ1-6; the table names TRBD1, a call not compared with the DNA. Germline V gene data show CDR1 as MNHEY and CDR2 as SMNVEV (reference sequence). With termini counted, the CDR3 has 12 amino acids.

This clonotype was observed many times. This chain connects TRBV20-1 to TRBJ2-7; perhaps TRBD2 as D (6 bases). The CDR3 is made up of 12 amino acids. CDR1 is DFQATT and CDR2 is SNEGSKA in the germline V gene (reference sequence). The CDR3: CSPSRGYYEQYF. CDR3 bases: TGCAGCCCTTCCCGGGGGTACTACGAGCAGTACTTC.

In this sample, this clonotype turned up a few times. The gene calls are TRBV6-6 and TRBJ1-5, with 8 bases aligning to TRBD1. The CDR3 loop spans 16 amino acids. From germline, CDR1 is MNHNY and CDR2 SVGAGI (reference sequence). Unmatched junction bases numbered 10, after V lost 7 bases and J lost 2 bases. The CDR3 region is CASNRDRGWGNQPQHF. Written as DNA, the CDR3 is TGTGCCAGCAACCGAGACAGGGGCTGGGGCAATCAGCCCCAGCATTTT.

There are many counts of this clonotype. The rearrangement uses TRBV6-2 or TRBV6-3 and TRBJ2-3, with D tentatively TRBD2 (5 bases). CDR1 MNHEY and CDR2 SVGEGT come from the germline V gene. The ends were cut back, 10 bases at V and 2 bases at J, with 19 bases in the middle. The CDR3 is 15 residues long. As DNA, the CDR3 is TGTGCCATCGCGGGTGCGGCAGCAATCACAGATACGCAGTATTTT. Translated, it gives CAIAGAAAITDTQYF.

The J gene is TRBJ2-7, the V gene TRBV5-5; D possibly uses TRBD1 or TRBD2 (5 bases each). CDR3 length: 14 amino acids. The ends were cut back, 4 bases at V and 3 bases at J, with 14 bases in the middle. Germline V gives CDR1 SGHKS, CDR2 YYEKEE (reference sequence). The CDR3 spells CASSGGMILYEQYF. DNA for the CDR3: TGTGCCAGCAGCGGGGGAATGATCCTCTACGAGCAGTACTTC.

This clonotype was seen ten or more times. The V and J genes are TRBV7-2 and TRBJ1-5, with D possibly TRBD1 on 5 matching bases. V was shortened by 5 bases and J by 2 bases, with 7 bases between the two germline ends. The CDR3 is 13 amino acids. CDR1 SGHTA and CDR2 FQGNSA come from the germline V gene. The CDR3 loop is CASSLRGNQPQHF. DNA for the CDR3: TGTGCCAGCAGCCTCAGGGGCAATCAGCCCCAGCATTTT.

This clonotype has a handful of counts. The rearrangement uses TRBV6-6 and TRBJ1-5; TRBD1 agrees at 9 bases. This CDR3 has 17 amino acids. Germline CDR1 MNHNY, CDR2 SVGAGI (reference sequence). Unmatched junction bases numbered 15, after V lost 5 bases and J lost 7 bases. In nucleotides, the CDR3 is TGTGCCAGCAGTCGACATTCGGACAGGGGCAAGTCGCAGCCCCAGCATTTT. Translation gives CASSRHSDRGKSQPQHF.

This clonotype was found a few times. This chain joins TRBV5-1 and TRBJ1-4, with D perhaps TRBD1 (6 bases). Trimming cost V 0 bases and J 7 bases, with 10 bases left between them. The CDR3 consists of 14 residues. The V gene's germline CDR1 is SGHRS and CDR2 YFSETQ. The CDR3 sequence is CASSLERGFEKLFF. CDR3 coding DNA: TGCGCCAGCAGCTTGGAGAGGGGGTTTGAAAAACTGTTTTTT.

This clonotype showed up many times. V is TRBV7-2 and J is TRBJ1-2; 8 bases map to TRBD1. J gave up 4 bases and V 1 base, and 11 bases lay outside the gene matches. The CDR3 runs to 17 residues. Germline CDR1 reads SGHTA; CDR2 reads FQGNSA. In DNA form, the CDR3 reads TGTGCCAGCAGCTTAGACCCAGGGGGCGCCGCGAGCTATGGCTACACCTTC. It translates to CASSLDPGGAASYGYTF.

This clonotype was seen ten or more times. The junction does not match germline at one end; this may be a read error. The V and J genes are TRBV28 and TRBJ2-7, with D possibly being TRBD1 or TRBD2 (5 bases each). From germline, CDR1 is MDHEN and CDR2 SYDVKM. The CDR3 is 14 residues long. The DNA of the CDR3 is TGTGCCAGCAGCCGGACCGAGGGGATATACGAGCAGTATTTC. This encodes CASSRTEGIYEQYF.